The rows below give T cell receptor beta chains drawn from one sample of a study of beta chain features in type 1 diabetes. Here immunoSEQ multiplex PCR was the method, and the copy in TCRdb shows in-frame clones only, minus some. This table holds a few hundred thousand clones, approximately 30% found once. Input material: naive CD4+ T cells from blood. The receptor source for this set is a man aged 18 to 30 in good health. Both conserved end residues are part of each CDR3. Not all rows give a size; the values are once, few, many and, for expanded clones, a class.

J gene	clone size	V gene	CDR3 protein
TRBJ2-5	few	TRBV5-1	CASSWQTGQETQYF
TRBJ2-5	NA	TRBV10-3	CAISGSRGQSAQYF
TRBJ2-5	NA	TRBV18	CASSPPAGQETQYF
TRBJ2-7	NA	TRBV18	CASSERAATSYEQYF
TRBJ2-3	NA	TRBV27	CASSLYPTTDTQYF
TRBJ2-1	NA	TRBV13	CASSLPTRNEQFF
TRBJ2-1	few	TRBV19	CASSTVVTSANNEQFF
TRBJ1-2	NA	TRBV19	CASRVTGDPNYGYTF
TRBJ2-7	NA	TRBV25-1	CASRRTGQSYEQYF
TRBJ1-4	NA	TRBV4-1	CASSQDRNNEKLFF
TRBJ2-2	NA	TRBV9	CASTRSSNTGELFF
TRBJ1-1	NA	TRBV27	CASSFPGGGTEAFF
TRBJ2-7	NA	TRBV10-3	CAIGLGQDYEQYF
TRBJ1-1	NA	TRBV29-1	CSVEFMGRRGTEAFF
TRBJ2-1	few	TRBV9	CASSVLLSGMAHEQFF
TRBJ2-7	few	TRBV28	CASSLSQVPYEQYF
TRBJ2-7	NA	TRBV14	CASSQGHPGSSYEQYF
TRBJ1-1	once	TRBV21-1	CASSILPGVRTEAFF
TRBJ2-7	NA	TRBV29-1	CSVGQDRGTYEQYF
TRBJ1-2	NA	TRBV4-3	CASSLDRGYGYTF
TRBJ1-1	few	TRBV7-9	CASSLAQGDGAFF
TRBJ2-5	NA	TRBV5-6	CASSLGDLEETQYF
TRBJ2-1	few	TRBV25-1	CASSEWASADNEQFF
TRBJ2-1	NA	TRBV7-9	CASNSGTSYNEQFF
TRBJ2-5	few	TRBV25-1	CASSGVQGFLETQYF
TRBJ2-1	NA	TRBV7-6	CASSSPVRDRYNEQFF
TRBJ2-1	NA	TRBV18	CASSPSNYNEQFF
TRBJ2-5	NA	TRBV19	CASGTEGRTQYF
TRBJ2-1	NA	TRBV4-1	CASSQAPTGVGYNEQFF
TRBJ2-2	NA	TRBV5-1	CASSLGVPSTGELFF
TRBJ1-2	NA	TRBV29-1	CSVLGQGQSYTF
TRBJ2-2	few	TRBV29-1	CSVPRTGGSTGELFF
TRBJ2-1	few	TRBV7-6	CASSRLANEQFF